A selection of T cell receptor beta chains follows, all from one sample in a study of T cell responses to AZD1222 COVID-19 vaccine. Clones were sequenced by immunoSEQ multiplex PCR, and TCRdb holds only the in-frame ones, with some missing. The top ten hold over 7.5% of the sample, which has about 73,000 clones, roughly 87% seen once. The starting material was peripheral blood, obtained 28 days after the second AZD1222 dose. Receptors originate from an adult who received the AZD1222 COVID-19 vaccine. CDR3s include the opening cysteine and the closing phenylalanine or tryptophan. D genes are given only for firm matches. Clone size is not always given. Where it is, it says once, few, many or a class for expanded clones.

d_call clone_size j_call v_call cdr3_nt cdr3_aa
TRBD2 . TRBJ2-3 TRBV11-3 TGTGCCAGCAGCTCCCTAAGCGGGAGTATAAATACGCAGTATTTT CASSSLSGSINTQYF
. . TRBJ1-5 TRBV18 TGTGCCAGCTCACCACCGGGCAGGTCGAAGGAGCCCCAGCATTTT CASSPPGRSKEPQHF
TRBD2 . TRBJ2-2 TRBV5-6 TGTGCCAGCAGCTTCGGGACTAGAAACACCGGGGAGCTGTTTTTT CASSFGTRNTGELFF
. . TRBJ2-5 TRBV7-9 TGTGCCAGCAGCTTAGCGGCCTACCAAGAGACCCAGTACTTC CASSLAAYQETQYF
TRBD2 . TRBJ2-7 TRBV11-1 TGTGCCAGCAGCTTGACTAGCGGGGCGACCTTCGAGCAGTACTTC CASSLTSGATFEQYF
. . TRBJ1-6 TRBV18 TGTGCCAGCTCACTGGACAGAATTAATTCACCCCTCCACTTT CASSLDRINSPLHF
. . TRBJ1-6 TRBV10-3 TGTGCCATCAGAGGGGGGGAAAATTCACCCCTCCACTTT CAIRGGENSPLHF
. . TRBJ2-4 TRBV29-1 TGCAGCGTTGGGGCCCAAAGCGGAGCCAAAAACATTCAGTACTTC CSVGAQSGAKNIQYF
. few TRBJ1-1 TRBV19 TGTGCCAGTAAGCGGGGAGAATACCCGAACACTGAAGCTTTCTTT CASKRGEYPNTEAFF
. . TRBJ2-5 TRBV29-1 TGCACCTCGGGGGCTCCCGCCATTGAGACCCAGTACTTC CTSGAPAIETQYF
. . TRBJ2-1 TRBV19 TGTGCCAGTACAATACAGGATGAGCAGTTCTTC CASTIQDEQFF
. . TRBJ2-7 TRBV25-1 TGTGCCTCCCAACGGGGGAACGAGCAGTACTTC CASQRGNEQYF
. . TRBJ1-1 TRBV2 TGTGCCAGCAGTGTGGGCAGTTTGAACACTGAAGCTTTCTTT CASSVGSLNTEAFF
. . TRBJ1-5 TRBV7-2 TGTGCCAGCAGCTTAGCAGCGGCGGAGGGTCAGCCCCAGCATTTT CASSLAAAEGQPQHF
TRBD1 . TRBJ2-1 TRBV7-2 TGTGCCAGCAGCTTAGCGATAGGGGGCTGGGGTGAGCAGTTCTTC CASSLAIGGWGEQFF
. . TRBJ1-2 TRBV28 TGTGCCAGCAGTTTTTTCGGCGGCTACACCTTC CASSFFGGYTF
TRBD1 . TRBJ1-4 TRBV27 TGTGCCAGCAGTCTAGGAACGCAGGGGGAGGTAAAAAGAACAAAACTGTTTTTT CASSLGTQGEVKRTKLFF
. . TRBJ2-2 TRBV10-3 TGTGCCATCAGTGAGTTAGGGGAGGTCGGGGAGCTGTTTTTT CAISELGEVGELFF
. . TRBJ1-2 TRBV14 TGTGCCAGCAGCCAAGATTCGTACTCTAACTATGGCTACACCTTC CASSQDSYSNYGYTF
. . TRBJ1-1 TRBV5-6 TGTGCCAGCAGCTTGTGGACACCCTCCACCACTGAAGCTTTCTTT CASSLWTPSTTEAFF
TRBD2 . TRBJ2-1 TRBV27 TGTGCCAGCAGTTTTCTAGCGGGAGGGCCCTCCTACAATGAGCAGTTCTTC CASSFLAGGPSYNEQFF
TRBD1 . TRBJ1-5 TRBV6-5 TGTGCCACCGGACAGGGCCTTAGCAATCAGCCCCAGCATTTT CATGQGLSNQPQHF
TRBD1 . TRBJ2-6 TRBV20-1 TGCAGTGCTAGTGGGACAGGGAGGCCTGGGGCCAACGTCCTGACTTTC CSASGTGRPGANVLTF
TRBD1 . TRBJ1-2 TRBV19 TGTGCCAGTAGTATTTGGACAGGGTTCTATGGCTACACCTTC CASSIWTGFYGYTF
. . TRBJ2-1 TRBV5-6 TGTGCCAGCACTGGCTCGGGGGTAGATGAGCAGTTCTTC CASTGSGVDEQFF
. . TRBJ1-4 TRBV5-1 TGCGCCAGCAGCCGTCAGGCTGGTAGCGTGCGTGAAAAACTGTTTTTT CASSRQAGSVREKLFF
TRBD2 few TRBJ2-2 TRBV2 TGTGCCAGCAGTGAAGCCGAAGGACTAGCGAACGCGAACACCGGGGAGCTGTTTTTT CASSEAEGLANANTGELFF
TRBD1 . TRBJ1-4 TRBV28 TGTGCCAGCAGTTTACCTGACAGGGTTTCTAATGAAAAACTGTTTTTT CASSLPDRVSNEKLFF
TRBD2 . TRBJ2-3 TRBV5-4 TGTGCCAGCAGCGTGACGACTAGCGGTTGGGGGATCACAGATACGCAGTATTTT CASSVTTSGWGITDTQYF
. . TRBJ2-2 TRBV7-2 TGTGCCAGCTACCTCTGGGGGGACCTCTCGAACACCGGGGAGCTGTTTTTT CASYLWGDLSNTGELFF
. once TRBJ2-2 TRBV5-1 TGCGCCAGCAGCTTGAAGAATCATTACGGGGAGCTGTTTTTT CASSLKNHYGELFF
TRBD1 . TRBJ1-6 TRBV2 TGTGCCAGCAGAGGGGACAGCGCTTCGAATTCACCCCTCCACTTT CASRGDSASNSPLHF
TRBD2 . TRBJ2-1 TRBV12-3/TRBV12-4 TGTGCCAGCCGGGACTACCGTGAGCAGTTCTTC CASRDYREQFF
. . TRBJ2-1 TRBV16 TGTGCCAGCAGCCAATCTAGGGGATACAATGAGCAGTTCTTC CASSQSRGYNEQFF
. few TRBJ1-1 TRBV14 TGTGCCAGCAGCCCGGACAAAAGGAACACTGAAGCTTTCTTT CASSPDKRNTEAFF
TRBD1 . TRBJ2-7 TRBV4-1 TGCGCCAGCAGCCAAGCCTTCCGACAGGGTGGAGAGCAGTACTTC CASSQAFRQGGEQYF
. . TRBJ2-7 TRBV12-3/TRBV12-4 TGTGCCAGCAGCCAGGGAATCTACGAGCAGTACTTC CASSQGIYEQYF
TRBD1 . TRBJ2-7 TRBV29-1 TGCAGCGTGGTGGGGGTGACAGGGAACGAGCAGTACTTC CSVVGVTGNEQYF
. . TRBJ1-6 TRBV14 TGTGCCAGCAGCTTAAGGGACAATAATTCACCCCTCCACTTT CASSLRDNNSPLHF
TRBD2 . TRBJ2-1 TRBV30 TGTGCCTGGAGTGTAAGAGGCGGGGGGTCGAATGAGCAGTTCTTC CAWSVRGGGSNEQFF
. . TRBJ1-1 TRBV19 TGTGCCAGTAGTCCCTTGGGGGACACTGAAGCTTTCTTT CASSPLGDTEAFF
. . TRBJ2-2 TRBV4-2 TGTGCCAGCAGCCAAGTCCGGACTACAGCCGGGGAGCTGTTTTTT CASSQVRTTAGELFF
. . TRBJ2-7 TRBV2 TGTGCCAGCAGTGAAGTCGGGTTCGGCTACGAGCAGTACTTC CASSEVGFGYEQYF
TRBD1 . TRBJ1-1 TRBV7-9 TGTGCCAGCAGCCCGTGGACAGGGGTGGGTCGCACTGAAGCTTTCTTT CASSPWTGVGRTEAFF
TRBD1 once TRBJ1-1 TRBV3-1/TRBV3-2 TGTGCCAGCAGCCAACCCTTGACAGGGGGAAATATGAACACTGAAGCTTTCTTT CASSQPLTGGNMNTEAFF
TRBD2 . TRBJ2-3 TRBV5-5 TGTGCCAGCAGCCGGGCAGGACTAGCGGGAGGCGGCGATACGCAGTATTTT CASSRAGLAGGGDTQYF
. . TRBJ2-3 TRBV7-6 TGTGCCAGCAGCTTTACCACCACAGATACGCAGTATTTT CASSFTTTDTQYF
. once TRBJ1-1 TRBV4-2 TGTGCCAGCAGCCAAGATCTCTTAAACACTGAAGCTTTCTTT CASSQDLLNTEAFF
. . TRBJ2-2 TRBV30 TGTGCCTGGACTCTTAGGACTACGAACACCGGGGAGCTGTTTTTT CAWTLRTTNTGELFF
. . TRBJ1-6 TRBV5-1 TGCGCCAGCAGCTTGGCAGGGGTGATAGGTTCACCCCTCCACTTT CASSLAGVIGSPLHF
. few TRBJ2-5 TRBV18 TGTGCCAGCTCACCGGGCATCCAAGAGACCCAGTACTTC CASSPGIQETQYF
. once TRBJ1-5 TRBV19 TGTGCCAGTAGGCCGACAGAGAATAGCAATCAGCCCCAGCATTTT CASRPTENSNQPQHF
TRBD1 few TRBJ2-7 TRBV28 TGTGCCAGCAGTTTGGGGACAGGGATCTACGAGCAGTACTTC CASSLGTGIYEQYF
. once TRBJ2-7 TRBV19 TGTGCCAGTAGTATAGGGCCAAATACCTACGAGCAGTACTTC CASSIGPNTYEQYF